A single TCR beta chain is shown here with its context. Antigen: not known. Germline V gene data show CDR1 as SNHLY and CDR2 as FYNNEI. The CDR3 contains 18 residues. Trimming cost V 2 bases and J 8 bases; bases outside gene matches: 18. MiXCR was run by TCRdb on the reads, yielding one entry per CDR3 protein. The sample lists roughly 180,000 distinct CDR3 sequences, less than 25% occurring once. These data are taken from a study of T cell repertoires in cytomegalovirus infection. The wider study: HLA-B-restricted CMV epitopes that are well studied, plus recently identified HLA-C-restricted ones, were used by the study. CMV infection and matching HLA type were both indicated by public TCR beta signatures.

Study observations and caveats: HLA-C-restricted CMV-specific TCR beta clonotypes were dominant in the ex vivo response. Summed public TCR beta family frequency identified CMV carriers bearing the relevant HLA.

The TCR originated in a human donor in good health (CMV status not recorded). Some clones in this sample may be carry-over from other donors' samples. The V call is TRBV2, the J call TRBJ2-1, with TRBD1 matching 7 bases. The source was CD8+ T cells from cultured PBMCs, collected from culture after CMV antigen stimulation. CDR3 coding DNA: TGTGCCAGCAGTGAATTCTGGCCGCCCGATACAGGGGATGATGAGCAGTTCTTC. It translates to CASSEFWPPDTGDDEQFF.